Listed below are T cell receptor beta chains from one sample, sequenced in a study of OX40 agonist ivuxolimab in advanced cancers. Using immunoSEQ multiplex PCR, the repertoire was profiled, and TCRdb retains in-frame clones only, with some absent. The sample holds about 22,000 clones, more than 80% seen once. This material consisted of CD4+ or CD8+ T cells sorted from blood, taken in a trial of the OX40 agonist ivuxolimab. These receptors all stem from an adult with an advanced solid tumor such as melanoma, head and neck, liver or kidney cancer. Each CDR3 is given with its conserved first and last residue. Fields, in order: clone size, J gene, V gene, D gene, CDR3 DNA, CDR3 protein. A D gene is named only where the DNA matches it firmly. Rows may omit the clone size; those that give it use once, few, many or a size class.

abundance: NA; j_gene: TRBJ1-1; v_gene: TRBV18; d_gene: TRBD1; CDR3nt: TGTGCCAGCTCACCAGAGGACAGGTCTGAAGCTTTCTTT; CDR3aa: CASSPEDRSEAFF
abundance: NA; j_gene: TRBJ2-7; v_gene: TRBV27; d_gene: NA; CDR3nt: TGTGCCAGCAGTTTAAGGGCCCTCGGGAGCTACGAGCAGTACTTC; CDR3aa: CASSLRALGSYEQYF
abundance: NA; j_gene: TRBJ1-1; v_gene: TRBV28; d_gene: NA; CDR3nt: TGTGCCACCGAAACAGGGCCCCTTAACACTGAAGCTTTCTTT; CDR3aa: CATETGPLNTEAFF
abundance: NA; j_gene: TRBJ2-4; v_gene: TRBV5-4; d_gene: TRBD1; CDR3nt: TGTGCCAGCAGCTTACAGGGGGCAGAGGGCATTCAGTACTTC; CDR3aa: CASSLQGAEGIQYF
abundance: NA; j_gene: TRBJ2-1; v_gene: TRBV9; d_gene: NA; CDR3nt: TGTGCCAGCAGCGTAGCTAGCTCCCCCAAGAATGAGCAGTTCTTC; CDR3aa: CASSVASSPKNEQFF
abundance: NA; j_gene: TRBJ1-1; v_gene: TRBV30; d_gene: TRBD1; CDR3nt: TGTGCCTGGAGTGCCCAATCGACAGGGGTCAGTGAAGCTTTCTTT; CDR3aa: CAWSAQSTGVSEAFF
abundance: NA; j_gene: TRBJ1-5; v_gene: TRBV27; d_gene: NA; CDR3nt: TGTGCCAGCAGTTTGGGGGGTTATAGCAATCAGCCCCAGCATTTT; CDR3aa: CASSLGGYSNQPQHF
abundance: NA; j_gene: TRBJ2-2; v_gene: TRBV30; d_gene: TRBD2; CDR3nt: TGTGCCTGGGAAACCGGGACTACCAACACCGGGGAGCTGTTTTTT; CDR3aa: CAWETGTTNTGELFF
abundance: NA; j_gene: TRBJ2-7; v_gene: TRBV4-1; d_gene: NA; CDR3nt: TGCGCCAGCAGCCCAGGGGGGGTGAGCTCCTACGAGCAGTACTTC; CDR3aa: CASSPGGVSSYEQYF
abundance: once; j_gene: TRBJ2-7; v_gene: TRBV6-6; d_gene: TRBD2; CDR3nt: TGTGCCAGCAGTTACGGCGGGAGGCAATCCTACGAGCAGTACTTC; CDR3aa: CASSYGGRQSYEQYF
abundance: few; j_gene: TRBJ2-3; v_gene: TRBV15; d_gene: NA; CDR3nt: TGTGCCACCAGCACACTCACAGGGGATACGCAGTATTTT; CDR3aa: CATSTLTGDTQYF
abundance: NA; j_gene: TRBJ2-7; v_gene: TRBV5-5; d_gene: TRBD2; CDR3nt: TGTGCCAGCAGCTTGGGGCGCGGGAGTTTTGACGAGCAGTACTTC; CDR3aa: CASSLGRGSFDEQYF
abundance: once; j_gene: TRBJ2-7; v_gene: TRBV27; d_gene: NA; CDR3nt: TGTGCCAGCAGTCCCGGCTCCTACGAGCAGTACTTC; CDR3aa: CASSPGSYEQYF
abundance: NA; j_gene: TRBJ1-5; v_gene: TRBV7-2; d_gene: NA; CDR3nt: TGTGCCAGCAGCTTAGGGGGATGGAATCAGCCCCAGCATTTT; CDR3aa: CASSLGGWNQPQHF
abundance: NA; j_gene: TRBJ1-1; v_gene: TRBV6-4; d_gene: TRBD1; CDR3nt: TGTGCCAGCAGGCTCCAGGGGACAGCGACTGAAGCTTTCTTT; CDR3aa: CASRLQGTATEAFF
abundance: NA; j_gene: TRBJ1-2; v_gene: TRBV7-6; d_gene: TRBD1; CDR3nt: TGTGCCAGCAGCCGGGGACAGGGTGGAGGCTACACCTTC; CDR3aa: CASSRGQGGGYTF
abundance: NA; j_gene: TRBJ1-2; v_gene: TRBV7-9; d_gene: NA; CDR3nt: TGTGCCAGCAGGACGATCCAGGTTGCGGGGTATGGCTACACCTTC; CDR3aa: CASRTIQVAGYGYTF
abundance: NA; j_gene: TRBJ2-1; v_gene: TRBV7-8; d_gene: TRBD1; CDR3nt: TGTGCCAGCAGCCCCTACAGGGGGCCTCTTTCTGAGCAGTTCTTC; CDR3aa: CASSPYRGPLSEQFF
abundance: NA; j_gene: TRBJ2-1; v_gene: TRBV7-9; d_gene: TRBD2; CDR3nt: TGTGCCAGCAGTCTGACTAGCGGGAGGAGCTTAGGCTACAATGAGCAGTTCTTC; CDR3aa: CASSLTSGRSLGYNEQFF
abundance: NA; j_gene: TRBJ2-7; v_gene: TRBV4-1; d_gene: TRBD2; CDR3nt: TGCGCCAGCAGCCAAAGGCCCCTAGCGGCGCCTAAGTACGAGCAGTACTTC; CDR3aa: CASSQRPLAAPKYEQYF
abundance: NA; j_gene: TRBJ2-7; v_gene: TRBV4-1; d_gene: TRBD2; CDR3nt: TGCGCCAGCAGCCTCGGGACTAGCGGAACCTACGAGCAGTACTTC; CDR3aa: CASSLGTSGTYEQYF
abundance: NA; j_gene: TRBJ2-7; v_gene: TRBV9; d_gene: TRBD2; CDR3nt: TGTGCCAGCAGCGGAGGACTAGCTATTCACGAGCAGTACTTC; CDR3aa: CASSGGLAIHEQYF
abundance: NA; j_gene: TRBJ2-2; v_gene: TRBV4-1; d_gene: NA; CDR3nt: TGCGCCAGCAGGAGGACAGCAAGCTATGAACTCACCGGGGAGCTGTTTTTT; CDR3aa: CASRRTASYELTGELFF
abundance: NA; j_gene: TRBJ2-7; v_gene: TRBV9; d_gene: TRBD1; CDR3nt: TGTGCCAGCAGCCCTCGGACAGGGGGTAGTTTGGAGCAGTACTTC; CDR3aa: CASSPRTGGSLEQYF
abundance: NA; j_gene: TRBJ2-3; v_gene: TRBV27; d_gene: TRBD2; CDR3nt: TGTGCCAGCAGTCTATGGGGGGGTACAGATACGCAGTATTTT; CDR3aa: CASSLWGGTDTQYF
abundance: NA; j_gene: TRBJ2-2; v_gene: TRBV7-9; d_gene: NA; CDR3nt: TGTGCCAGCAGCTTAAGGGGCACCGGGGAGCTGTTTTTT; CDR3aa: CASSLRGTGELFF
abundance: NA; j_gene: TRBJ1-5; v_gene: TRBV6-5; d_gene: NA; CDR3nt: TGTGCCAGCAGCCCTCCGCCGGGACCAAATCAGCCCCAGCATTTT; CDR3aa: CASSPPPGPNQPQHF
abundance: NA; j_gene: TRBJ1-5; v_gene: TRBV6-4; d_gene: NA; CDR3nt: TGTGCCAGCAGTGAATACGGCTATAGCAATCAGCCCCAGCATTTT; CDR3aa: CASSEYGYSNQPQHF
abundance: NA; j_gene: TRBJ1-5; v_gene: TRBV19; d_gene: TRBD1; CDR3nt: TGTGCCAGTAGTATAGTGACAGGGGATCAGCCCCAGCATTTT; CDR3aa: CASSIVTGDQPQHF
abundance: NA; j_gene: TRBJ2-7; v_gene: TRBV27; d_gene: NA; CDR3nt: TGTGCCAGCAGTTTAGCCCCGGCCTACGAGCAGTACTTC; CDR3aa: CASSLAPAYEQYF